The 10 T cell receptor beta chains in this list originate from one sample, sequenced in a study of cytomegalovirus exposure and HLA in healthy donors. The PCR was carried out with 60 Vbeta primers and 13 Jbeta primers. Produced via immunoSEQ multiplex PCR; TCRdb's table is partial and in-frame only. The profile shows 200,000 to 250,000 clones, over 70% of them singletons. Input material: PBMCs. The origin of the receptors is a boy under 10 years old in good health and CMV-seronegative.

V is TRBV9 and J is TRBJ1-4; a weak D match, TRBD1 (6 bases). Trimming took 4 bases from V and 8 from J, leaving 15 bases between them. CDR3 length equals 14 residues. Germline CDR1 is SGDLS and CDR2 is YYNGEE. This CDR3 reads CASSLQGLGEKLFF. CDR3 nucleotide sequence: TGTGCCAGCAGCCTTCAGGGGTTGGGGGAAAAACTGTTTTTT.

Only a few counts were recorded for this clone. The J gene is TRBJ2-7, the V gene TRBV7-9; the match to TRBD2 covers 10 bases. This CDR3 is 15 amino acids long. Looked up from germline, CDR1 is SEHNR and CDR2 is FQNEAQ (reference sequence). Trimming cost V 2 bases and J 4 bases; bases outside gene matches: 5. This CDR3 is CASSLKLAGVYEQYF. The CDR3 bases are TGTGCCAGCAGCTTAAAGCTAGCGGGAGTTTACGAGCAGTACTTC.

The chain employs TRBV6-1 and TRBJ2-4, with 10 bases that match TRBD1. This CDR3 region has 17 residues. Trimming removed 1 base from V and 7 bases from J; junction bases left unmatched: 10. The germline V gene encodes CDR1 MNHNS and CDR2 SASEGT. In DNA form, the CDR3 reads TGTGCCAGCAGTGAAGGAAAGAGGGACAGGGGATATAACATTCAGTACTTC. It specifies CASSEGKRDRGYNIQYF.

This sequence joins TRBV27 and TRBJ1-1; D perhaps matches TRBD1 (5 bases). The CDR3 is made up of 13 amino acids. The ends were cut back, 10 bases at V and 7 bases at J, with 19 bases in the middle. Per germline, CDR1 MNHEY and CDR2 SMNVEV (reference sequence). The CDR3 DNA follows: TGTGCCACCTACGGGGGTGGAGGGATTGAAGCTTTCTTT. Translation gives CATYGGGGIEAFF.

This chain joins TRBV5-1 and TRBJ1-2; 10 nucleotides agree with TRBD1. The junction had 10 bases not matched to a gene; V was cut back by 4 bases and J by 4 bases. Germline CDR1 reads SGHRS; CDR2 reads YFSETQ. The CDR3 covers 16 residues. The CDR3 spells CASSPAGQGLGYGYTF. CDR3 DNA sequence: TGCGCCAGCAGCCCGGCGGGACAGGGGTTGGGCTATGGCTACACCTTC.

This clone showed up just a few times. The V call is TRBV27, the J call TRBJ1-2; D not resolved. The germline V gene has CDR1 MNHEY and CDR2 SMNVEV (reference sequence). V shed 2 bases and J shed 0 bases, with 10 bases lying between them. The CDR3 totals 15 residues. CDR3 bases: TGTGCCAGCAGTTTAGTGGGCAGCTCTAACTATGGCTACACCTTC. Its translation: CASSLVGSSNYGYTF.

This rearrangement joins TRBV2 to TRBJ1-5; TRBD1 is a possible D gene (5 bases). With 10 bases removed from V and 4 bases from J, the gap between germline ends came to 17 bases. The germline V gene has CDR1 SNHLY and CDR2 FYNNEI. This CDR3 contains 14 residues. The CDR3 is CATSGAGSNQPQHF. The CDR3, as DNA: TGTGCCACCTCCGGGGCCGGGAGTAATCAGCCCCAGCATTTT.

The chain recombines TRBV7-9 with TRBJ2-1; 8 bases agree with TRBD2. Germline assignment: CDR1 SEHNR and CDR2 FQNEAQ (reference sequence). The CDR3 spans 16 residues. V shed 1 base, J shed 4 bases, and the junction held 6 bases outside the gene matches. CDR3 loop: CASSLVSLAVYNEQFF. CDR3 DNA: TGTGCCAGCAGCTTAGTTTCACTAGCGGTTTACAATGAGCAGTTCTTC.

The chain links TRBV12-5 to TRBJ2-5, with D tentatively TRBD2 (6 bases). Germline-derived CDR1 and CDR2 are LGHNT and FRNRAP. V was cut by 7 bases and J by 5 bases, with 14 bases left in between. The CDR3 is 13 residues long. Written as DNA, the CDR3 is TGTGCTAGTGAAGCGGGTACGCGGGAGACCCAGTACTTC. Translated: CASEAGTRETQYF.

This rearrangement joins TRBV7-2 to TRBJ2-5, with TRBD2 matching over 9 bases. Per germline, CDR1 SGHTA and CDR2 FQGNSA. V shed 5 bases, J shed 5 bases, and the junction held 9 bases outside the gene matches. The CDR3 totals 15 residues. CDR3 nucleotides: TGTGCCAGCAGCCCCTCAGCGGGGGGCCAGGAGACCCAGTACTTC. Residues: CASSPSAGGQETQYF. The full variable domain, in which reference TRBV7-2 and TRBJ2-5 provide the parts outside the CDR3, is GAGVSQSPSNKVTEKGKDVELRCDPISGHTALYWYRQSLGQGLEFLIYFQGNSAPDKSGLPSDRFSAERTGGSVSTLTIQRTQQEDSAVYLCASSPSAGGQETQYFGPGTRLLVL.